Presented here are 21 T cell receptor beta chains from one specimen sequenced in a study of T cell responses to AZD1222 COVID-19 vaccine. Using immunoSEQ multiplex PCR, the repertoire was profiled, and TCRdb retains in-frame clones only, with some absent. Of 75,000 to 95,000 clones listed, 85% to 95% are singletons. The sample in question was peripheral blood, obtained 28 days after the second AZD1222 dose. Receptor source: an adult who received the AZD1222 COVID-19 vaccine.

The V gene is TRBV5-1, the J gene TRBJ2-5; TRBD1 is a possible D gene (6 bases). The length of the CDR3 is 14 residues. V dropped 0 bases and J dropped 2 bases, with 8 bases sitting between them. CDR1 SGHRS and CDR2 YFSETQ come from the germline V gene. The chain's CDR3 is CASSLVGGQETQYF. The CDR3 DNA is TGCGCCAGCAGCTTGGTAGGGGGACAAGAGACCCAGTACTTC. Based on the CDR3 plus reference TRBV5-1 and TRBJ2-5, the full variable domain is KAGVTQTPRYLIKTRGQQVTLSCSPISGHRSVSWYQQTPGQGLQFLFEYFSETQRNKGNFPGRFSGRQFSNSRSEMNVSTLELGDSALYLCASSLVGGQETQYFGPGTRLLVL.

The chain has TRBV24-1 and TRBJ1-1, with 11 bases that match TRBD1. The J segment lost 4 bases and the V segment lost 5 bases, leaving 5 bases of the junction unmatched. The CDR3 is made up of 15 amino acids. Germline CDR1 reads KGHDR; CDR2 reads SFDVKD. The DNA of the CDR3 is TGTGCCACCAGTGGGACAGGGGGCTCGGTCACTGAAGCTTTCTTT. It translates to CATSGTGGSVTEAFF.

This chain joins TRBV6-5 and TRBJ2-1; 7 positions agree with TRBD2. The CDR3 spans 14 residues. The ends lost 10 bases at V and 7 bases at J; junction bases unmatched: 13. Germline CDR1 MNHEY, CDR2 SVGAGI. The DNA of the CDR3 is TGTGCCACTCGGGGGAGGGAGGGCCAGAATGAGCAGTTCTTC. It codes for CATRGREGQNEQFF.

The V gene is TRBV19, the J gene TRBJ2-1, with 7 bases identical to TRBD2. J gave up 6 bases and V 4 bases, and 9 bases lay outside the gene matches. Germline V CDR1 and CDR2: LNHDA, SQIVND (reference sequence). The CDR3 spans 15 residues. CDR3 residues: CASSTEKRGTNEQFF. The CDR3, as DNA: TGTGCCAGTAGTACAGAGAAGCGGGGAACCAATGAGCAGTTCTTC. Drawing the rest from reference TRBV19 and TRBJ2-1, the complete variable domain is DGGITQSPKYLFRKEGQNVTLSCEQNLNHDAMYWYRQDPGQGLRLIYYSQIVNDFQKGDIAEGYSVSREKKESFPLTVTSAQKNPTAFYLCASSTEKRGTNEQFFGPGTRLTVL.

J is TRBJ1-4 and V is TRBV7-9; TRBD1 might be the D (5 bases). Germline V lookup: CDR1 SEHNR, CDR2 FQNEAQ (reference sequence). The CDR3 loop spans 14 amino acids. V lost 4 bases and J lost 8, with 14 bases in between. CDR3 loop: CASSSLSAGEKLFF. CDR3 in DNA: TGTGCCAGCAGCTCCCTCTCTGCAGGGGAAAAACTGTTTTTT.

This clone is a singleton in its sample. The chain combines TRBV27 with TRBJ1-1; no definite D call. The CDR3 loop spans 15 amino acids. CDR1 is MNHEY and CDR2 is SMNVEV in the germline V gene (reference sequence). V lost 0 bases to trimming and J lost 1 base, with 9 bases between them. The CDR3 DNA sequence: TGTGCCAGCAGTTTATCCTGGGCGACGAACACTGAAGCTTTCTTT. Translating it yields CASSLSWATNTEAFF.

The chain carries TRBV29-1 and TRBJ2-6, with D possibly matching TRBD1 (5 bases). This CDR3 spans 15 amino acids. Per germline, CDR1 SQVTM and CDR2 ANQGSEA. V lost 8 bases to trimming and J lost 0 bases, with 14 bases between them. The CDR3 loop reads CSIRQPNSGANVLTF. The CDR3 DNA follows: TGCAGCATAAGACAGCCGAACTCTGGGGCCAACGTCCTGACTTTC. Combining the CDR3 with reference TRBV29-1 and TRBJ2-6 gives the whole variable domain SAVISQKPSRDICQRGTSLTIQCQVDSQVTMMFWYRQQPGQSLTLIATANQGSEATYESGFVIDKFPISRPNLTFSTLTVSNMSPEDSSIYLCSIRQPNSGANVLTFGAGSRLTVL.

This clone was counted a few times. The chain carries TRBV7-9 and TRBJ2-3, with TRBD2 matching over 7 bases. The CDR3 consists of 16 residues. Germline V gene lookup returns CDR1 SEHNR and CDR2 FQNEAQ (reference sequence). V shed 0 bases, J shed 2 bases, and the junction held 5 bases outside the gene matches. CDR3 DNA: TGTGCCAGCAGCTTAGCGTGGGGGGGAAACACAGATACGCAGTATTTT. This gives the protein CASSLAWGGNTDTQYF.

J is TRBJ2-2 and V is TRBV5-1; 8 bases map to TRBD2. V lost 1 base to trimming and J lost 8 bases; unmatched junction nucleotides: 10. The CDR3 loop spans 16 amino acids. Germline values: CDR1 SGHRS, CDR2 YFSETQ. CDR3 region: CASSLTGGPTAGELFF. The CDR3 DNA sequence: TGCGCCAGCAGCTTGACGGGAGGGCCAACAGCGGGGGAGCTGTTTTTT. The full variable domain, with the rest looked up from reference TRBV5-1 and TRBJ2-2, is KAGVTQTPRYLIKTRGQQVTLSCSPISGHRSVSWYQQTPGQGLQFLFEYFSETQRNKGNFPGRFSGRQFSNSRSEMNVSTLELGDSALYLCASSLTGGPTAGELFFGEGSRLTVL.

This chain joins TRBV5-1 and TRBJ2-1; TRBD2 matches at 8 bases. Germline CDR1 is SGHRS and CDR2 is YFSETQ. This CDR3 has 15 amino acids. V gave up 8 bases and J gave up 9 bases; unmatched junction bases: 16. CDR3 residues: CASTFELAVAGEQFF. The CDR3 DNA reads as TGCGCCAGTACCTTCGAACTAGCGGTTGCGGGTGAGCAGTTCTTC.

This chain uses TRBV12-5 with TRBJ2-7, with 8 positions matching TRBD1. J was trimmed by 5 bases and V by 4 bases; bases with no gene match: 7. The CDR3 sequence is 14 residues long. The germline V gene has CDR1 LGHNT and CDR2 FRNRAP. The CDR3 region has the DNA TGTGCTAGTGGTTCACGGGACAGGTCAAACGAGCAGTACTTC. Protein: CASGSRDRSNEQYF.

The genes are TRBV6-5 and TRBJ2-7, with 7 bases lining up with TRBD1. The CDR3 length is 14 residues. Germline assignment: CDR1 MNHEY and CDR2 SVGAGI. The V segment lost 6 bases and the J segment 0 bases; nucleotides outside the gene matches: 5. The CDR3 sequence: CASRMDRISYEQYF. DNA for the CDR3: TGTGCCAGCAGGATGGACAGGATCTCCTACGAGCAGTACTTC.

The genes are TRBV7-3 and TRBJ1-1; D remains unclear. Germline CDR1 reads SGHTA; CDR2 reads FQGTGA. With 8 bases removed from V and 0 bases from J, the gap between germline ends came to 7 bases. CDR3 length: 12 residues. The CDR3 DNA reads as TGTGCCAGCGGTCAGTTGAACACTGAAGCTTTCTTT. It codes for CASGQLNTEAFF.

The CDR3 nucleotides read TGTGCCAGCAGCGACAGGGAAGGGCAGCCCCAGCATTTT. Amino acids: CASSDREGQPQHF. This sequence joins TRBV6-5 and TRBJ1-5; 7 nucleotides align to TRBD1. Germline CDR1 reads MNHEY; CDR2 reads SVGAGI. This CDR3 has 13 residues. V lost 6 bases and J lost 7; bases outside the gene matches: 6.

J is TRBJ2-7 and V is TRBV5-1; D is possibly TRBD1 or TRBD2 (6 bases each). The germline V and J ends were trimmed by 3 bases and 0 bases, with 16 bases remaining between them. Germline CDR1 SGHRS, CDR2 YFSETQ. The CDR3 covers 16 residues. The CDR3 DNA sequence: TGCGCCAGCAGCTCGGGGGCCGGGACCAGCTCCTACGAGCAGTACTTC. It specifies CASSSGAGTSSYEQYF.

J is TRBJ2-2 and V is TRBV5-1, with D possibly matching TRBD2 (5 bases). The CDR3 has 14 residues. Per germline, CDR1 SGHRS and CDR2 YFSETQ. Trimming took off 0 bases at V and 5 bases at J, with 8 bases between the two ends. The CDR3 reads CASSLDGMTGELFF. CDR3 nucleotide sequence: TGCGCCAGCAGCTTGGACGGGATGACCGGGGAGCTGTTTTTT.

This chain's CDR3 is CASSLHDTYPGNYGYTF. The CDR3 DNA is TGTGCCAGCAGCCTCCACGACACCTACCCAGGGAACTATGGCTACACCTTC. This sequence joins TRBV5-5 and TRBJ1-2; D is perhaps TRBD1 (5 bases). In germline, CDR1 is SGHKS, CDR2 YYEKEE (reference sequence). This CDR3 has 17 amino acids. Trimming shortened V by 4 bases and J by 2 bases, and 21 bases separated the two germline ends.

The V gene is TRBV24-1, the J gene TRBJ2-2; D is possibly TRBD2 (5 bases). Germline V gene data show CDR1 as KGHDR and CDR2 as SFDVKD. The CDR3 is made up of 14 amino acids. V lost 0 bases and J lost 6, with 7 bases in between. In DNA form, the CDR3 reads TGTGCCACCAGTGATTTGAAGGACTCCGGGGAGCTGTTTTTT. It codes for CATSDLKDSGELFF.

The chain links TRBV2 to TRBJ2-3; D is perhaps TRBD1 (6 bases). V gave up 0 bases and J gave up 2 bases, with 12 bases separating them. The CDR3 totals 16 residues. CDR1 is SNHLY and CDR2 is FYNNEI in the germline V gene. Written as DNA, the CDR3 is TGTGCCAGCAGTGAAGCGGGACAAGGGTACACAGATACGCAGTATTTT. Residues: CASSEAGQGYTDTQYF. The whole variable domain, remainder taken from reference TRBV2 and TRBJ2-3, is EPEVTQTPSHQVTQMGQEVILRCVPISNHLYFYWYRQILGQKVEFLVSFYNNEISEKSEIFDDQFSVERPDGSNFTLKIRSTKLEDSAMYFCASSEAGQGYTDTQYFGPGTRLTVL.

The rearrangement links TRBV25-1 to TRBJ1-5; no clear D gene. Germline-derived CDR1 and CDR2 are MGHDK and SYGVNS. V was cut by 2 bases and J by 1 base, with 6 bases left in between. The CDR3 length is 14 residues. The CDR3 protein is CASSEQASNQPQHF. Written as DNA, the CDR3 is TGTGCCAGCAGTGAACAGGCCAGCAATCAGCCCCAGCATTTT.

This clone appeared a few times. The chain carries TRBV24-1 and TRBJ2-2; 8 positions match TRBD2. V lost 9 bases to trimming and J lost 0 bases; unmatched junction nucleotides: 5. Germline V gene lookup returns CDR1 KGHDR and CDR2 SFDVKD. The CDR3 consists of 15 residues. The CDR3, as DNA: TGTGCCACCCGGGCGGGAGGTCCGAACACCGGGGAGCTGTTTTTT. It specifies CATRAGGPNTGELFF.